Following are 5 T cell receptor beta chains from one sample sequenced in a study of OX40 agonist ivuxolimab in advanced cancers. Clones were sequenced by immunoSEQ multiplex PCR, and TCRdb holds only the in-frame ones, with some missing. The sample has around 56,000 clones, under 85% seen once. The material sequenced was CD4+ or CD8+ T cells sorted from blood, taken in a trial of the OX40 agonist ivuxolimab. The receptor source for this set is an adult with an advanced solid tumor such as melanoma, head and neck, liver or kidney cancer.

This rearrangement joins TRBV5-4 to TRBJ2-7; 13 positions agree with TRBD2. V trimming: 4 bases; J trimming: 3 bases; junction bases outside the gene matches: 7. CDR1 and CDR2 from the germline V gene are SGHNT and YYREEE (reference sequence). The CDR3 covers 16 residues. The CDR3 sequence is CASSPGGLAGIYEQYF. In DNA form, the CDR3 reads TGTGCCAGCAGCCCCGGGGGACTAGCGGGAATCTACGAGCAGTACTTC.

The chain is built from TRBV5-1 and TRBJ2-2; tentatively, D is TRBD1 (5 bases). The CDR3 covers 15 residues. V lost 5 bases and J 3 bases, leaving 14 bases between the germline ends. Germline CDR1 is SGHRS and CDR2 is YFSETQ. The CDR3 spells CASRAGQGYTGELFF. CDR3 DNA sequence: TGCGCCAGCAGGGCTGGGCAGGGATACACCGGGGAGCTGTTTTTT.

The chain joins TRBV10-3 to TRBJ2-1; D is possibly TRBD1 (5 bases). V lost 6 bases to trimming and J lost 8 bases, with 17 bases between them. The CDR3 runs to 14 residues. Looked up from germline, CDR1 is ENHRY and CDR2 is SYGVKD. CDR3 bases: TGTGCCATCAGGGGCGACAGTGCCGCCGATGAGCAGTTCTTC. Protein: CAIRGDSAADEQFF.

The gene calls are TRBV7-6 and TRBJ2-5; weak D call: TRBD1 (5 bases). The CDR3 contains 16 residues. The germline V gene encodes CDR1 SGHVS and CDR2 FNYEAQ. Trimming left V 6 bases short and J 5 bases short, with 22 bases between. This CDR3 is CASSSEGPQGGETQYF. For the CDR3, the DNA is TGTGCCAGCAGTTCGGAAGGGCCGCAGGGTGGGGAGACCCAGTACTTC.

This chain joins TRBV5-4 and TRBJ2-5; D is perhaps TRBD1 (5 bases). The DNA end favors TRBJ2-7, so the J call may be wrong. The CDR3 is 15 residues long. The germline gives CDR1 SGHNT, CDR2 YYREEE (reference sequence). The DNA of the CDR3 is TGTGCCAGCAGCTTGGATATGACAGAACCCTACGAGCAGTACTTC. Its translation: CASSLDMTEPYEQYF.